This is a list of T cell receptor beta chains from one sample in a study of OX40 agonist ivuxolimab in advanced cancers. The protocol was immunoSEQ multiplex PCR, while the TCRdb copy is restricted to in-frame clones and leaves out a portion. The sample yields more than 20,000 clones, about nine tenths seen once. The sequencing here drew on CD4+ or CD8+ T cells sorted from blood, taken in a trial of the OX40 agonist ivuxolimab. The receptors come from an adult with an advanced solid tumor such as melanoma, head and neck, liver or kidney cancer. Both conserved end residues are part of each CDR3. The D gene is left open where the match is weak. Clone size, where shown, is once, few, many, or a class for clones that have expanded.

cdr3_aa: CASSLGLAGLSYEQYF
cdr3_nt: TGTGCCAGCAGCTTGGGACTAGCGGGCCTGTCCTACGAGCAGTACTTC
d_call: TRBD2
j_call: TRBJ2-7
clone_size: .
v_call: TRBV7-2

cdr3_aa: CASSPGQGHTEAFF
cdr3_nt: TGTGCCAGCAGCCCAGGACAGGGGCACACTGAAGCTTTCTTT
d_call: TRBD1
j_call: TRBJ1-1
clone_size: .
v_call: TRBV9

cdr3_aa: CASTTQEGRLNSEQFF
cdr3_nt: TGTGCCAGCACGACCCAGGAGGGACGCCTTAATAGTGAGCAGTTCTTC
d_call: .
j_call: TRBJ2-1
clone_size: .
v_call: TRBV28

cdr3_aa: CSVLQGIGNQPQHF
cdr3_nt: TGCAGCGTTCTCCAGGGGATAGGGAATCAGCCCCAGCATTTT
d_call: .
j_call: TRBJ1-5
clone_size: .
v_call: TRBV29-1

cdr3_aa: CASSLATGGDTGELFF
cdr3_nt: TGTGCCAGCAGCTTAGCCACAGGGGGCGACACCGGGGAGCTGTTTTTT
d_call: TRBD1
j_call: TRBJ2-2
clone_size: .
v_call: TRBV7-9

cdr3_aa: CASSALSGRELFF
cdr3_nt: TGTGCCAGCAGCGCCCTCTCGGGTAGGGAGCTGTTTTTT
d_call: .
j_call: TRBJ2-2
clone_size: many
v_call: TRBV9

cdr3_aa: CASSQINLGLNRYEQYF
cdr3_nt: TGTGCCAGCAGTCAAATAAATTTGGGACTAAACCGCTACGAGCAGTACTTC
d_call: TRBD2
j_call: TRBJ2-7
clone_size: .
v_call: TRBV5-4

cdr3_aa: CASSYGTPYGYTF
cdr3_nt: TGCGCCAGCAGTTACGGGACACCATATGGCTACACCTTC
d_call: .
j_call: TRBJ1-2
clone_size: .
v_call: TRBV10-1

cdr3_aa: CASSLGGVEQYF
cdr3_nt: TGTGCCAGCAGCTTAGGAGGGGTCGAGCAGTACTTC
d_call: .
j_call: TRBJ2-7
clone_size: .
v_call: TRBV11-3

cdr3_aa: CASSEGLATYEQYF
cdr3_nt: TGCGCCAGCAGTGAAGGCCTAGCTACCTACGAGCAGTACTTC
d_call: .
j_call: TRBJ2-7
clone_size: .
v_call: TRBV10-2

cdr3_aa: CSVEGGTPFFTDTQYF
cdr3_nt: TGCAGCGTTGAAGGGGGGACACCCTTTTTCACAGATACGCAGTATTTT
d_call: .
j_call: TRBJ2-3
clone_size: .
v_call: TRBV29-1

cdr3_aa: CASSLLAPPPYNEQFF
cdr3_nt: TGTGCCAGCAGTTTACTAGCACCCCCCCCCTACAATGAGCAGTTCTTC
d_call: .
j_call: TRBJ2-1
clone_size: .
v_call: TRBV6-5

cdr3_aa: CATSPEESGRGYEQYF
cdr3_nt: TGTGCCACCAGCCCGGAGGAGTCGGGGAGGGGCTACGAGCAGTACTTC
d_call: TRBD2
j_call: TRBJ2-7
clone_size: .
v_call: TRBV15

cdr3_aa: CASSDPTVEVWYGYTF
cdr3_nt: TGTGCCAGCAGTGACCCCACGGTTGAGGTTTGGTATGGCTACACCTTC
d_call: .
j_call: TRBJ1-2
clone_size: few
v_call: TRBV2

cdr3_aa: CASSLSARPASNYGYTF
cdr3_nt: TGTGCCAGCAGTTTATCGGCCAGGCCGGCCTCTAACTATGGCTACACCTTC
d_call: .
j_call: TRBJ1-2
clone_size: .
v_call: TRBV28

cdr3_aa: CASSLGHSPDEQFF
cdr3_nt: TGTGCCAGCAGCTTGGGGCATTCGCCTGATGAGCAGTTCTTC
d_call: .
j_call: TRBJ2-1
clone_size: .
v_call: TRBV5-5

cdr3_aa: CASSPTSGTNKNEQFF
cdr3_nt: TGTGCCAGCAGTCCTACTAGCGGGACTAATAAAAATGAGCAGTTCTTC
d_call: TRBD2
j_call: TRBJ2-1
clone_size: .
v_call: TRBV11-1

cdr3_aa: CASNDRDPFTDTQYF
cdr3_nt: TGTGCCAGTAACGACCGGGACCCATTCACAGATACGCAGTATTTT
d_call: .
j_call: TRBJ2-3
clone_size: medium-sized
v_call: TRBV19

cdr3_aa: CASSLGLAGGPGEQFF
cdr3_nt: TGTGCCAGCAGTTTAGGACTAGCGGGAGGGCCGGGTGAGCAGTTCTTC
d_call: TRBD2
j_call: TRBJ2-1
clone_size: .
v_call: TRBV28

cdr3_aa: CAIDVQGTSRSNEQFF
cdr3_nt: TGTGCCATCGACGTTCAGGGGACTAGTCGCTCCAATGAGCAGTTCTTC
d_call: TRBD2
j_call: TRBJ2-1
clone_size: .
v_call: TRBV10-3

cdr3_aa: CASSLRGRLGELFF
cdr3_nt: TGTGCCAGCAGTCTAAGGGGGAGGCTCGGGGAGCTGTTTTTT
d_call: .
j_call: TRBJ2-2
clone_size: .
v_call: TRBV28

cdr3_aa: CASRGVTGANVLTF
cdr3_nt: TGTGCCAGCCGAGGGGTGACTGGGGCCAACGTCCTGACTTTC
d_call: .
j_call: TRBJ2-6
clone_size: .
v_call: TRBV25-1

cdr3_aa: CASSSRDRIFDGYTF
cdr3_nt: TGTGCCAGCAGTTCAAGGGACAGGATTTTCGATGGCTACACCTTC
d_call: TRBD1
j_call: TRBJ1-2
clone_size: once
v_call: TRBV27